Following are 3 T cell receptor beta chains from one sample sequenced in a study of ipilimumab plus nivolumab after autologous stem cell transplantation. Measured with immunoSEQ multiplex PCR; TCRdb has only the in-frame clones, and not every one. The sample yields tens of thousands of clones, 86% seen once. Sample: PBMCs, taken in a trial of ipilimumab plus nivolumab as post-transplant consolidation. These receptors originate from a male donor with diffuse large B-cell lymphoma.

The chain couples TRBV14 to TRBJ2-3, with TRBD2 matching 13 bases. The CDR3 is made up of 15 amino acids. Germline loops: CDR1 SGHDN, CDR2 FVKESK. V shed 4 bases, J shed 9 bases, and the junction held 7 bases outside the gene matches. The CDR3 sequence: CASSPGLAGALTQYF. In nucleotides, the CDR3 is TGTGCCAGCAGCCCCGGACTAGCGGGGGCGCTAACGCAGTATTTT.

V usage is TRBV6-6 and J usage is TRBJ2-3; 12 positions match TRBD2. This CDR3 region has 15 residues. Germline lookup yields CDR1 MNHNY and CDR2 SVGAGI (reference sequence). V was pared by 5 bases and J by 5 bases, with 5 bases of the junction left unmatched. For the CDR3, the DNA is TGTGCCAGCAGTCGGTTACTAGCGGGGGGAGATACGCAGTATTTT. It yields the protein CASSRLLAGGDTQYF.

The chain uses TRBV18 and TRBJ1-1, with TRBD1 identical over 10 bases. V dropped 6 bases and J dropped 3; count of bases not matched to a gene: 4. The CDR3 has 14 residues. Germline CDR1 KGHSH, CDR2 LQKENI. As DNA, the CDR3 is TGTGCCAGCTCTTGGGACAGGGGTTACACTGAAGCTTTCTTT. Translation: CASSWDRGYTEAFF. Combining the CDR3 with reference TRBV18 and TRBJ1-1 gives the whole variable domain NAGVMQNPRHLVRRRGQEARLRCSPMKGHSHVYWYRQLPEEGLKFMVYLQKENIIDESGMPKERFSAEFPKEGPSILRIQQVVRGDSAAYFCASSWDRGYTEAFFGQGTRLTVV.